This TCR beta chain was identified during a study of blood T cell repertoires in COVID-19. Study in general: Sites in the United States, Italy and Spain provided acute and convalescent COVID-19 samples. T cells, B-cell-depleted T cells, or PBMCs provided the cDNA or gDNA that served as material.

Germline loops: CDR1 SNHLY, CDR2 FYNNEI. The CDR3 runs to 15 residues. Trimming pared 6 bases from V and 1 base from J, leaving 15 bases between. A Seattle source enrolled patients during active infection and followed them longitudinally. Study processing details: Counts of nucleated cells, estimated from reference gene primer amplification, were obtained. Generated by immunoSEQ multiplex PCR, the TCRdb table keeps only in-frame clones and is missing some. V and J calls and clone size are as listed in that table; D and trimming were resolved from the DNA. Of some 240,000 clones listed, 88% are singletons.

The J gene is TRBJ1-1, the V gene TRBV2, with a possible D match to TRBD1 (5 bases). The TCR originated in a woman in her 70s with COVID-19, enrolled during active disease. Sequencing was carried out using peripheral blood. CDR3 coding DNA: TGTGCCAGCAGCCAGGGAGGGGCCGGGAACACTGAAGCTTTCTTT. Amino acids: CASSQGGAGNTEAFF.